One and the same sample provided the 14 T cell receptor beta chains below, sequenced in a study of CD8 T cells in ankylosing spondylitis listed by TCRdb under 2017. Library construction relied on 5' RACE. Instrument on record: Illumina HiSeq 2500. TCRdb reworked the public reads: Q25 trimming with fastp, MiXCR clone assembly, productive beta chains retained. Under each unique CDR3 protein, matching rows form one entry showing the most common genes and DNA. For this sample the table gives some 250,000 distinct CDR3 sequences, of which roughly a quarter were detected only once. Around 0.64% of the sample rests with the top ten. Sequences were obtained from blood, either unsorted or a sorted T cell fraction (not recorded which). These receptors all come from a male donor with ankylosing spondylitis or in good health (not recorded which).

This clonotype was seen many times. The chain links TRBV5-1 to TRBJ2-4, with a possible D match to TRBD2 (5 bases). The V gene's germline CDR1 is SGHRS and CDR2 YFSETQ. V lost 3 bases and J lost 0, with 10 bases in between. There are 15 residues in the CDR3. This CDR3 is CASSWGELAKNIQYF. Written as DNA, the CDR3 is TGCGCCAGCAGCTGGGGAGAGTTAGCCAAAAACATTCAGTACTTC.

There are many counts of this clonotype. J is TRBJ2-7 and V is TRBV18; D might be TRBD1 (6 bases). Germline V gene data show CDR1 as KGHSH and CDR2 as LQKENI. Trimming stripped 4 bases from V and 1 base from J, with 14 bases between. The CDR3 loop spans 15 amino acids. The CDR3 DNA is TGTGCCAGCTCACGGACCGGGACACCTTCCTACGAGCAGTACTTC. This sequence encodes CASSRTGTPSYEQYF.

Only one count was recorded for this clonotype. The chain couples TRBV20-1 to TRBJ2-5; D unresolved. V was trimmed by 6 bases and J by 1 base, leaving 9 bases between them. Germline V gives CDR1 DFQATT, CDR2 SNEGSKA (reference sequence). This CDR3 spans 12 amino acids. CDR3 nucleotides: TGCAGTGCCAGGCGCAGCCAAGAGACCCAGTACTTC. Protein: CSARRSQETQYF.

In its sample, this clonotype was seen many times. The rearrangement links TRBV5-1 to TRBJ1-1, with a possible D match to TRBD1 (5 bases). Germline assignment: CDR1 SGHRS and CDR2 YFSETQ. The length of the CDR3 is 13 residues. V lost 4 bases and J 3 bases, leaving 10 bases between the germline ends. The CDR3 protein is CASSILGHTEAFF. DNA for the CDR3: TGCGCCAGCAGCATACTGGGGCACACTGAAGCTTTCTTT.

V gene TRBV10-3 combines with J gene TRBJ2-7, with TRBD1 matching over 9 bases. The V segment lost 6 bases and the J segment 4 bases; nucleotides outside the gene matches: 7. The CDR3 covers 14 residues. Germline assignment: CDR1 ENHRY and CDR2 SYGVKD. The CDR3 DNA is TGTGCCATCAGCCCCCGGGACAGGGCTTACGAGCAGTACTTC. Translating it yields CAISPRDRAYEQYF.

This clonotype showed up many times. The chain has TRBV20-1 and TRBJ2-2, with 10 bases matching TRBD1. Germline CDR1 DFQATT, CDR2 SNEGSKA (reference sequence). J lost 7 bases, V lost 6 bases, and 8 bases had no gene match. The CDR3 covers 14 residues. The DNA for the CDR3 is TGCAGTGCGTCGACAGGGGGCAAAAACGGGGAGCTGTTTTTT. As protein: CSASTGGKNGELFF.

At least ten counts were recorded for this clonotype. The gene calls are TRBV20-1 and TRBJ2-1, with 8 bases aligning to TRBD2. CDR3 length equals 15 residues. The V gene's germline CDR1 is DFQATT and CDR2 SNEGSKA (reference sequence). The V gene end was trimmed by 5 bases and the J gene end by 4 bases; junction bases not matched to a gene: 10. CDR3 sequence reads: CSAPFAGGTYNEQFF. The DNA of the CDR3 is TGCAGTGCTCCTTTCGCGGGGGGCACTTACAATGAGCAGTTCTTC.

This chain connects TRBV19 to TRBJ1-5, with D hard to call. V shed 4 bases and J shed 6 bases, with 10 bases lying between them. In germline, CDR1 is LNHDA, CDR2 SQIVND (reference sequence). The CDR3 spans 13 residues. The CDR3 DNA follows: TGTGCCAGTAGTACAGAGTGGGGTCAGCCCCAGCATTTT. Translated: CASSTEWGQPQHF.

CDR3 amino acids: CAISEGSYEQYF. The DNA of the CDR3 is TGTGCCATCAGTGAAGGAAGCTACGAGCAGTACTTC. The chain recombines TRBV10-3 with TRBJ2-7; D ambiguous. Trimming pared 3 bases from V and 3 bases from J, leaving 6 bases between. From germline, CDR1 is ENHRY and CDR2 SYGVKD. This CDR3 comprises 12 residues.

This clonotype was detected ten times or more. This sequence joins TRBV12-3 or TRBV12-4 and TRBJ2-1; D might be TRBD1 (6 bases). The CDR3 is 12 amino acids. V was clipped by 5 bases and J by 9 bases, with 11 bases between them. CDR3 protein: CASSPQGIEQFF. The CDR3 DNA reads as TGTGCCAGCAGTCCACAGGGCATTGAGCAGTTCTTC.

This clonotype was detected many times. The chain is built from TRBV3-1 and TRBJ1-1; D call uncertain. CDR3 length: 12 residues. V was pared by 2 bases and J by 6 bases, with 7 bases between. The germline gives CDR1 LGHDT, CDR2 YNNKEL (reference sequence). The CDR3 nucleotides are TGTGCCAGCAGCCAACTAGGGTCTGAAGCTTTCTTT. Translated: CASSQLGSEAFF.

This clonotype was counted ten times or more. This chain joins TRBV4-1 and TRBJ2-4; D is undetermined. Trimming pared 2 bases from V and 3 bases from J, leaving 5 bases between. Germline V lookup: CDR1 MGHRA, CDR2 YSYEKL. The CDR3 has 13 amino acids. CDR3 DNA: TGCGCCAGCAGCCAAAGGGTCAAAAACATTCAGTACTTC. Amino acids: CASSQRVKNIQYF.

This clonotype was found many times. The rearrangement links TRBV10-3 to TRBJ2-3; D is perhaps TRBD2 (6 bases). Trimming took off 0 bases at V and 0 bases at J, with 13 bases between the two ends. CDR3 length: 17 amino acids. Looked up from germline, CDR1 is ENHRY and CDR2 is SYGVKD. The CDR3 region is CAISESKAGISTDTQYF. CDR3 DNA sequence: TGTGCCATCAGTGAGTCTAAGGCGGGAATCAGCACAGATACGCAGTATTTT.

J is TRBJ2-1 and V is TRBV6-5; the match to TRBD1 covers 10 bases. The V gene's germline CDR1 is MNHEY and CDR2 SVGAGI. The length of the CDR3 is 16 residues. The V gene end was trimmed by 0 bases and the J gene end by 2 bases; junction bases not matched to a gene: 1. This chain's CDR3 is CASSYSGQGPYNEQFF. The CDR3, as DNA: TGTGCCAGCAGTTACTCGGGACAGGGGCCCTACAATGAGCAGTTCTTC.